This T cell receptor (beta chain) was recorded in a study of cytomegalovirus exposure and HLA in healthy donors (dated by TCRdb to 2016 to 2017). In terms of the full investigation: An earlier analysis of under 600 of the donors reported roughly 270 Gb of sequence data and some 120 million unique TCR beta sequences from roughly 200 million T cells. Around 330 gigabases of sequencing data and 70 million to 95 million unique TCR sequences made up an early release that covered several hundred HLA-typed donors. The genetic ancestry cluster associated with self-reported Caucasian donors included about 84% of the roughly 380 genotyped donors. The study was designed to test whether signatures of past pathogen exposure could be identified by cataloging public T cell receptors. Using immunosequencing, the study profiled T cell repertoires from 500 to 800 subjects and related those repertoires to cytomegalovirus serostatus. In addition to the first cohort of hundreds of subjects, a separate validation cohort of approximately 130 different subjects was used. High-throughput TCR immunosequencing, statistical association of individual TCRs with disease status, and machine learning were combined to predict cytomegalovirus infection status. To study patterns of TCR occurrence, a later analysis re-analyzed previously published TCR beta repertoires from hundreds of donors and added high-resolution HLA genotyping. The later analysis used no new phenotypic data to find candidate immune exposures, relying instead on TCR beta sequences and their occurrence across donors. In an earlier analysis of roughly 580 of the donors, high-throughput TCR beta sequencing was used to judge whether each TCR beta V gene segment behaved as functional or pseudogenic. Donor age, sex, ethnicity and CMV serostatus were compiled together with the repertoire data. A later genetic analysis took genome-wide SNP genotypes for 398 of the 666 donors and used that subset as a discovery cohort. Every discovery cohort repertoire had been produced on one sequencing platform. HLA typing included class I and class II loci at four-digit resolution. The number of typed donors differed by locus: about 629-630 for A, B, C, DRB1 and DQB1; about 520 for DQA1; roughly 600 for DPA1; and around 490 for DPB1. Because of strong linkage in the cohort, roughly five DR-DQ haplotypes were treated as single units for association and clustering. Among a few hundred genotyped donors of the cohort, an average of 235,054 unique TCR beta nucleotide sequences were sequenced per donor, roughly 18% of them non-productive.

Inclusive of the bounding cysteine and phenylalanine, the CDR3 is 13 residues long. Only CDR3 DNA is held: 39 bases, read in frame from base 1. From the germline V gene, CDR1 is SGDLS and CDR2 is YYNGEE. Here V drops 0 bases and J drops 11 bases, and the junction holds 6 bases not matched to any gene. The cohort was made up of several hundred healthy bone marrow donors. Cohort members were all nominally healthy when sampled, although unrecorded immune exposures were likely present. The donor tested CMV seropositive, placing the donor among the 250 to 350 seropositive members of the cohort. A peripheral blood sample was collected from each donor, and TCR beta sequencing was performed on peripheral blood mononuclear cells. Genomic DNA was extracted from the blood cell samples with the Qiagen DNeasy Blood Extraction Kit. Library generation was performed with the immunoSEQ multiplex PCR assay. The multiplex PCR relied on a mix of 60 forward primers for TCR Vbeta segments and 13 reverse primers for TCR Jbeta segments. A multiplex PCR assay on genomic DNA amplified the CDR3 region of rearranged TCR beta genes. The Illumina HiSeq System was used to sequence the amplified TCR beta libraries as 87-base-pair reads. In the paper's pipeline: Across the roughly 640 repertoires, a later analysis counted tens of millions of unique TCR beta chains, 9.5 million to 13 million of which were shared by at least two donors. A nearest-neighbor algorithm error-corrected the raw reads and collapsed the reads into unique sequences, merging closely related sequences to remove PCR and sequencing errors. CDR3 sequences were aligned to IMGT reference sequences to assign V, D and J gene segments. For a sequence to be retained, a match of at least six nucleotides to both a V gene segment and a J gene segment was required. A rearrangement was called productive if the CDR3 had no stop codons and remained in frame with V and J, and every other rearrangement was called non-productive. Following IMGT convention, CDR3 was defined as the stretch from the second conserved V-encoded cysteine to the conserved J-encoded phenylalanine. The earlier analysis of 587 of the donors excluded any sequence lacking an unambiguous match to a single V gene segment. In an earlier analysis of about 590 of the donors, a V segment was called functional when productive rearrangements were above 56.7%, and segregating when the standard deviation between donors exceeded 5%. A statistical classification framework was built to diagnose cytomegalovirus status from the catalog of TCR beta chain sequences. In a later analysis, TCR nucleotide sequences were compared against IMGT/GENE-DB human TR gene sequences so that V and J genes could be assigned. In a later analysis, CDR3 sequences and most-parsimonious VDJ recombination scenarios were assigned using the TCRdist pipeline. In a later analysis, each TCR beta chain was defined by its CDR3 amino acid sequence together with its V-gene family, and reads lacking a unique V-gene family were excluded. As a way to deal with suspected cross-contamination and a sequencing artifact, a later analysis dropped hundreds of nucleotide sequences that were highly shared and had low generation probability. In a later analysis, a clonal expansion index was calculated for each public chain from normalized within-repertoire ranks of inferred template counts. A later analysis computed generation probabilities with a VDJ recombination model fitted to out-of-frame rearrangements, and checked the results against IGoR. In a later analysis, TCR-TCR, TCR-HLA and TCR-CMV co-occurrence was scored with hypergeometric tests, and a repertoire-size bias correction was applied to TCR pairs. In a later analysis, false discovery rates were estimated by permuting HLA or CMV assignments 20 times. In a later analysis, co-occurring TCRs were grouped with DBSCAN, and TCRdist sequence similarity was added when clustering was performed within HLA-allele-positive subsets. Repertoires with fewer than 30,000 or more than 120,000 public chains were left out of co-occurrence clustering, as were several repertoires with anomalous nucleotide sharing. The clones in this table, taken by TCRdb from immuneACCESS, are in-frame only. Not every clone is retained; where verified, under half of the shortfall comes from an unresolved V gene, and the cause of the rest is unknown. For V, J and clone size, that table is used; D and trimming come from the DNA. For this sample the table gives tens of thousands of clones, of which around 79% were detected only once. Together, the top ten hold 4.5% to 5.5% of the sample.

On this clone itself: Its antigen is unknown. No base quality values were provided; no much bigger clone lies one nucleotide off.

What the study reported, not specific to this receptor: According to a later analysis, most CMV-associated TCR beta chains appeared to be HLA-restricted, and the HLA associations seemed to be driven largely by CMV exposure. According to a later genetic analysis, donors in an Asian-associated ancestry cluster had fewer N-insertions in productive TCRs than the roughly 670-donor mean. In the study, some 180 TCR beta chains were listed as associated with cytomegalovirus. Because HLA typing was unavailable for some donors at each locus, only the typed subset was used in association tests. In a later analysis, more than 15,000 TCR beta sequences were associated with specific HLA alleles at a false discovery rate of 0.05. The authors suggested that the approach could potentially be generalized to other disease states and immunological phenotypes. Compared with equally common non-associated chains, HLA-associated TCR beta chains in a later analysis were more clonally expanded and had lower generation probabilities. CMV serostatus was the only immune exposure information available for the cohort. About 15 rarely observed V segments, including chromosome 9 orphons, were excluded from the earlier analysis of several hundred of the donors because counts were too low. A few of the identified cytomegalovirus-associated TCR beta chains were confirmed in vitro to be specific for cytomegalovirus antigens. Most TCR sequences were observed very rarely across donors, whereas some public TCRs were present in many individuals. Linkage disequilibrium might explain the correlated functional status among segregating V segments, but an unknown experimental factor could not be excluded. A group of highly shared sequence variants was considered likely to be a technical artifact of the sequencing pipeline. In a later analysis, several top co-occurrence clusters were reported to appear linked to parvovirus B19, influenza, CMV and Epstein-Barr virus. According to a later analysis, TCR association rates differed among HLA loci, with DRB1 alleles showing the most associated TCRs and HLA-C alleles showing the fewest. In an earlier analysis of fewer than 750 of the donors, most TCR beta V segments were observed in productive rearrangements about 87% or about 30% of the time, broadly matching IMGT annotations. Only TCR beta chains were sequenced in this cohort, and the absence of alpha or paired-chain data limited detectable features. Because the 87-base-pair reads could not distinguish some IMGT-functional V segments, including TRBV6-2 and TRBV6-3, those segments were excluded. A further reported finding was that TCR beta sequences accurately predicted the HLA-A and HLA-B alleles for most subjects in the first cohort. Strong co-occurrence of HLA alleles, especially DR and DQ, made assigning TCR associations to individual alleles difficult. Roughly uniform sequencing depth across donors was assumed in presence/absence analyses, although this assumption may not hold. In both the original and validation cohorts, the classifier was reported to diagnose cytomegalovirus status with high specificity and sensitivity. An association between a missense DCLRE1C variant and V-gene and J-gene trimming of TCR beta chains was found in a later genetic analysis and replicated in an independent cohort.

The specimen sequenced was PBMCs. The V and J segments used are TRBV9 and TRBJ2-7; TRBD2 lines up with 9 middle nucleotides. The receptor was isolated from a woman aged 40 to 55 in good health and CMV-seropositive. The CDR3 here reads CASSVEAGGPEYF. Read as DNA, the sequence is TGTGCCAGCAGCGTAGAGGCGGGAGGGCCTGAGTACTTC.